What follows are 19 T cell receptor beta chains derived from one specimen sequenced in a study of blood T cells in healthy people across ages. For the second PCR, which ran for roughly 6 to 12 cycles, a sample-barcoded 5' primer and a J-beta primer mix were used. TCRdb processed the 5' RACE reads anew with MiXCR; each CDR3 protein has one entry. The sample consists of roughly 720,000 distinct CDR3 sequences, roughly 50% of them appearing once. The sample consisted of blood. These receptors all stem from an elderly man in good health.

The chain has TRBV10-3 and TRBJ1-5; the D gene is possibly TRBD1 (6 bases). This CDR3 region has 14 residues. Trimming left V 4 bases short and J 4 bases short, with 11 bases between. Germline values: CDR1 ENHRY, CDR2 SYGVKD. The CDR3 loop is CAISGGQPNQPQHF. The CDR3 nucleotides are TGTGCCATCAGTGGTGGACAGCCAAATCAGCCCCAGCATTTT.

This chain links TRBV20-1 with TRBJ2-1; 12 positions match TRBD2. CDR3 length equals 16 residues. CDR1 and CDR2 from the germline V gene are DFQATT and SNEGSKA (reference sequence). Germline trimming cut 6 bases from V and 8 bases from J; bases unmatched to any gene: 14. CDR3 sequence: CSAEPLTSGRRDEQFF. Here the CDR3 DNA reads TGCAGTGCAGAACCCCTGACTAGCGGGAGAAGGGATGAGCAGTTCTTC.

The chain combines TRBV6-5 with TRBJ1-3, with 8 positions matching TRBD1. V lost 4 bases, J lost 4 bases, and 6 bases stayed unmatched. CDR1 is MNHEY, CDR2 SVGAGI, per germline. This CDR3 is built from 15 residues. CDR3 protein: CASSSTGALGNTIYF. The CDR3 region has the DNA TGTGCCAGCAGTTCGACAGGGGCGCTCGGAAACACCATATATTTT.

The chain links TRBV7-2 to TRBJ2-1; TRBD2 matches 9 bases. The CDR3 has 17 residues. Germline lookup yields CDR1 SGHTA and CDR2 FQGNSA. V trimming: 2 bases; J trimming: 12 bases; junction bases outside the gene matches: 17. The CDR3 DNA is TGTGCCAGCAGCTTAAGGGTAACTAGCGGGTACCTAACCCGGCAGTTCTTC. Translating gives CASSLRVTSGYLTRQFF. Supplemented by reference TRBV7-2 and TRBJ2-1, the full variable domain reads GAGVSQSPSNKVTEKGKDVELRCDPISGHTALYWYRQSLGQGLEFLIYFQGNSAPDKSGLPSDRFSAERTGGSVSTLTIQRTQQEDSAVYLCASSLRVTSGYLTRQFFGPGTRLTVL.

Concerning this clonotype: This may be a read error, as it is one base from a much larger clone. This chain connects TRBV29-1 to TRBJ2-3; D possibly corresponds to TRBD1 (5 bases). Germline assignment: CDR1 SQVTM and CDR2 ANQGSEA. The CDR3 consists of 13 residues. CDR3: CSVRQGSADAQYF. CDR3 nucleotides: TGCAGCGTGAGGCAGGGATCGGCAGATGCGCAGTATTTT.

This rearrangement joins TRBV18 to TRBJ1-4; D gene uncertain. V was trimmed by 2 bases and J by 8 bases, leaving 12 bases between them. The CDR3 runs to 14 residues. Per germline, CDR1 KGHSH and CDR2 LQKENI. CDR3 loop: CASSPLEQNEKLFF. The CDR3 DNA follows: TGTGCCAGCTCACCATTAGAACAGAACGAAAAACTGTTTTTT. The whole variable domain, filled in from reference TRBV18 and TRBJ1-4, reads NAGVMQNPRHLVRRRGQEARLRCSPMKGHSHVYWYRQLPEEGLKFMVYLQKENIIDESGMPKERFSAEFPKEGPSILRIQQVVRGDSAAYFCASSPLEQNEKLFFGSGTQLSVL.

This clonotype appeared a few times. This chain uses TRBV28 with TRBJ2-5; 9 nucleotides match TRBD1. The V and J ends lost 2 bases and 1 base, in that order; junction bases with no gene match: 17. This CDR3 spans 20 amino acids. Germline loops: CDR1 MDHEN, CDR2 SYDVKM. The CDR3 spells CASSLGAGQGSFLLQETQYF. CDR3 nucleotides: TGTGCCAGCAGTTTAGGGGCGGGACAGGGTTCTTTTCTCCTCCAAGAGACCCAGTACTTC.

This clonotype was observed a few times. The CDR3 is CATSRVGGRGANEQFF. In DNA form, the CDR3 reads TGTGCCACCAGCAGAGTGGGAGGGAGGGGTGCCAATGAGCAGTTCTTC. The gene calls are TRBV15 and TRBJ2-1, with TRBD2 matching 7 bases. CDR3 length: 16 amino acids. CDR1 and CDR2 (germline): LNHNV, YYDKDF (reference sequence). V dropped 1 base and J dropped 6; count of bases not matched to a gene: 9. Full variable domain (outside the CDR3, taken from reference TRBV15 and TRBJ2-1): DAMVIQNPRYQVTQFGKPVTLSCSQTLNHNVMYWYQQKSSQAPKLLFHYYDKDFNNEADTPDNFQSRRPNTSFCFLDIRSPGLGDTAMYLCATSRVGGRGANEQFFGPGTRLTVL.

The chain uses TRBV29-1 and TRBJ2-3; TRBD2 agrees at 7 bases. CDR1 is SQVTM and CDR2 is ANQGSEA in the germline V gene. The CDR3 covers 14 residues. V shed 4 bases and J 2 bases; nucleotides not matched to a gene: 6. CDR3 in amino acids: CSVAASGYTDTQYF. The CDR3 region has the DNA TGCAGCGTTGCCGCTAGCGGATACACAGATACGCAGTATTTT.

The chain couples TRBV10-3 to TRBJ1-4; tentative D call: TRBD1 (6 bases). Germline-derived CDR1 and CDR2 are ENHRY and SYGVKD. With 4 bases removed from V and 7 bases from J, the gap between germline ends came to 16 bases. This CDR3 spans 15 amino acids. The CDR3, as DNA: TGTGCCATCAGTGCCGCGGCAGGGGACGGTGAAAAACTGTTTTTT. It translates to CAISAAAGDGEKLFF.

The chain has TRBV5-1 and TRBJ1-2; TRBD1 matches 7 bases. CDR1 and CDR2 (germline): SGHRS, YFSETQ. CDR3 length equals 14 residues. V shed 3 bases and J 3 bases; nucleotides not matched to a gene: 5. This chain's CDR3 is CASSYTGADYGYTF. CDR3 bases: TGCGCCAGCAGCTATACAGGGGCGGACTATGGCTACACCTTC.

This clonotype was seen a handful of times. The V and J genes are TRBV7-9 and TRBJ2-4; D is uncertain. The germline V and J ends were trimmed by 8 bases and 0 bases, with 8 bases remaining between them. Germline lookup yields CDR1 SEHNR and CDR2 FQNEAQ (reference sequence). The CDR3 extends over 13 amino acids. CDR3 in amino acids: CASSGVAKNIQYF. As DNA, the CDR3 is TGTGCCAGCTCCGGTGTAGCCAAAAACATTCAGTACTTC.

The chain uses TRBV7-9 and TRBJ2-7; 9 nucleotides line up with TRBD2. Trimming cost V 5 bases and J 1 base; bases outside gene matches: 9. Germline V gives CDR1 SEHNR, CDR2 FQNEAQ (reference sequence). This CDR3 comprises 16 residues. This chain's CDR3 is CASSPHGSGSSYEQYF. The CDR3 nucleotides are TGTGCCAGCAGCCCGCATGGTAGCGGGAGTTCCTACGAGCAGTACTTC.

This clonotype was found once. The chain uses TRBV12-3 or TRBV12-4 and TRBJ2-7; 7 nucleotides agree with TRBD1. V lost 3 bases and J lost 1; bases outside the gene matches: 3. The CDR3 sequence is 14 residues long. CDR3 sequence: CASSFWDRSYEQYF. The CDR3 region has the DNA TGTGCCAGCAGTTTTTGGGACAGATCCTACGAGCAGTACTTC.

Details on this clonotype: Compared with germline, one end of the junction differs, possibly owing to a read error. The chain joins TRBV5-1 to TRBJ1-2; D possibly corresponds to TRBD1 (6 bases). The CDR3 contains 16 residues. Germline-derived CDR1 and CDR2 are SGHRS and YFSETQ. As DNA, the CDR3 is TGCGCCAGCAGCTTGCGGGCCTCCACAGGGACCTATGGTTACACCTTC. The encoded protein is CASSLRASTGTYGYTF.

Here the CDR3 reads CAISESIFPNTQYF. The CDR3 DNA reads as TGTGCCATCAGTGAGTCGATCTTCCCGAATACGCAGTATTTT. The genes are TRBV10-3 and TRBJ2-3; D not certain. There are 14 residues in the CDR3. Germline CDR1 reads ENHRY; CDR2 reads SYGVKD. Trimming stripped 0 bases from V and 7 bases from J, with 11 bases between.

The chain employs TRBV6-4 and TRBJ2-1; D is perhaps TRBD1 or TRBD2 (6 bases each). Matching the DNA end better, TRBJ2-7 makes the J call doubtful. This CDR3 is 13 amino acids long. Germline CDR1 MRHNA, CDR2 SNTAGT. DNA of the CDR3: TGTGCCAGCAGTTCCGACGGGGGCGACGAGCAGTACTTC. Residues: CASSSDGGDEQYF.

V gene TRBV4-2 combines with J gene TRBJ2-5; no definite D call. V lost 1 base and J 4 bases, leaving 22 bases between the germline ends. The germline gives CDR1 LGHNA, CDR2 YNFKEQ. The CDR3 length is 18 residues. This chain's CDR3 is CASSQGNSRTLDRETQYF. The CDR3 nucleotides are TGTGCCAGCAGCCAAGGAAATTCGCGGACGCTGGATAGAGAGACCCAGTACTTC.

V usage is TRBV7-9 and J usage is TRBJ2-3; 7 positions match TRBD2. Per the germline V gene, CDR1 is SEHNR and CDR2 is FQNEAQ (reference sequence). This CDR3 has 18 amino acids. Trimming took 5 bases from V and 4 from J; bases not matched to a gene: 18. CDR3 nucleotide sequence: TGTGCCAGCAGCCCTACCCGGGGCGGGCGGGAGAACGCAGATACGCAGTATTTT. Amino acid sequence: CASSPTRGGRENADTQYF.